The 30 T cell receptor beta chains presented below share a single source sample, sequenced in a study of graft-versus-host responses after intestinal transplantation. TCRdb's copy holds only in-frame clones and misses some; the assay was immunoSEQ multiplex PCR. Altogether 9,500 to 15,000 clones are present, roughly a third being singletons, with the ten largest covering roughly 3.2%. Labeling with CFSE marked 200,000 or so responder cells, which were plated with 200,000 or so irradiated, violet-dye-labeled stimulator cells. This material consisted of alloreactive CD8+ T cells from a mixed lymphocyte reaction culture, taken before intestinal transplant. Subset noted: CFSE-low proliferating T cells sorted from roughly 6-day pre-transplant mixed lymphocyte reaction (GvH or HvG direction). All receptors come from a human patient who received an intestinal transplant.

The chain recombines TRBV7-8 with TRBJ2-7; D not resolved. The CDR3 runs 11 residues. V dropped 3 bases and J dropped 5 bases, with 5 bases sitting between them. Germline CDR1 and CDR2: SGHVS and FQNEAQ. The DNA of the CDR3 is TGTGCCAGCAGCTTGAGACACGAGCAGTACTTC. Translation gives CASSLRHEQYF.

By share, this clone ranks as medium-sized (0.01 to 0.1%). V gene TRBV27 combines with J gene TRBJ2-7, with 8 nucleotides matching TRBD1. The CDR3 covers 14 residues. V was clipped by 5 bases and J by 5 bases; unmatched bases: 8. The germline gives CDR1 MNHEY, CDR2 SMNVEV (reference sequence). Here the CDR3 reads CASSLQGVVHEQYF. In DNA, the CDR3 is TGTGCCAGCAGTCTACAGGGGGTGGTCCACGAGCAGTACTTC.

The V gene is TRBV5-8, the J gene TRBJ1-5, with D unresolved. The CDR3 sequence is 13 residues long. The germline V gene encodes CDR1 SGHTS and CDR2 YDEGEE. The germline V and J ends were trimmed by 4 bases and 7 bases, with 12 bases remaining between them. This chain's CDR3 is CASSQDPGQPQHF. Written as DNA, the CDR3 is TGTGCCAGCAGCCAAGATCCGGGACAGCCCCAGCATTTT.

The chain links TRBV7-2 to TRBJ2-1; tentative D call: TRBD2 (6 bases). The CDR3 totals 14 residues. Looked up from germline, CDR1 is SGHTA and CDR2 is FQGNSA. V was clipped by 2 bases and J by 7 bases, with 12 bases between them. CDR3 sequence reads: CASSLLGGVNEQFF. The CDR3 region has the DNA TGTGCCAGCAGCTTATTAGGAGGGGTGAATGAGCAGTTCTTC.

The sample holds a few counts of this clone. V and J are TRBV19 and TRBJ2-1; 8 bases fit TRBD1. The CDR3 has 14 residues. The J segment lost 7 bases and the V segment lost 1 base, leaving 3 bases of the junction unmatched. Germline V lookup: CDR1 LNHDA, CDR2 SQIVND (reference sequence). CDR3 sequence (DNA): TGTGCCAGTAGTATAGGGACAGGGAGGAATGAGCAGTTCTTC. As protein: CASSIGTGRNEQFF.

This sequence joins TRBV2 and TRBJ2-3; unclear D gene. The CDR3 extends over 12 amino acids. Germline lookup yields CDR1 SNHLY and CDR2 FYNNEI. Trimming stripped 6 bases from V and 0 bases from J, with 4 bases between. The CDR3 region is CASRYSTDTQYF. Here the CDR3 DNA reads TGTGCCAGCAGATACAGCACAGATACGCAGTATTTT.

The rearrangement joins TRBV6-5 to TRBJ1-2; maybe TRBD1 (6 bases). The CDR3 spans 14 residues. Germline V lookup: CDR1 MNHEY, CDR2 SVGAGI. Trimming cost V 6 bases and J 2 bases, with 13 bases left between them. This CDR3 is CASSKQGKNYGYTF. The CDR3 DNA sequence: TGTGCCAGCAGCAAACAGGGTAAGAACTATGGCTACACCTTC.

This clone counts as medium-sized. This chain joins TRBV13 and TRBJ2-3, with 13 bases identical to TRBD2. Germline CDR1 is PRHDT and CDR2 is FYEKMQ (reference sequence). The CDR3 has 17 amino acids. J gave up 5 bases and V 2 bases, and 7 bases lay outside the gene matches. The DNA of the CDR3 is TGTGCCAGCAGCTTACCCCCGAGACTAGCGGGGGGAGATACGCAGTATTTT. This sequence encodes CASSLPPRLAGGDTQYF.

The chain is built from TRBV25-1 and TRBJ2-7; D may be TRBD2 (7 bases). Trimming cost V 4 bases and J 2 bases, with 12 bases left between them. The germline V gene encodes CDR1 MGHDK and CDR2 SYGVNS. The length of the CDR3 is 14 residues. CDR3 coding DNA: TGTGCCAGCAGTGGAGGGGGGGGAGCCTACGAGCAGTACTTC. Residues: CASSGGGGAYEQYF.

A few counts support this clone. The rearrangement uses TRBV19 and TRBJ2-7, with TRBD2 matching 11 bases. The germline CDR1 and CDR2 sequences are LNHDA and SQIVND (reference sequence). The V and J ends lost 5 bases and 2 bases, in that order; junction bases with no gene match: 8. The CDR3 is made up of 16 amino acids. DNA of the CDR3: TGTGCCAGTAGTGACCCCGGGACTAGCGGCCCCTACGAGCAGTACTTC. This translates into CASSDPGTSGPYEQYF.

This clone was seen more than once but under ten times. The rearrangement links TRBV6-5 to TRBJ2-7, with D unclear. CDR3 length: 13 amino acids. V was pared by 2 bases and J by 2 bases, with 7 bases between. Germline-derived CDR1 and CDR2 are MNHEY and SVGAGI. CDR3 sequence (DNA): TGTGCCAGCAGTTACCTCACCCCCTACGAGCAGTACTTC. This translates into CASSYLTPYEQYF.

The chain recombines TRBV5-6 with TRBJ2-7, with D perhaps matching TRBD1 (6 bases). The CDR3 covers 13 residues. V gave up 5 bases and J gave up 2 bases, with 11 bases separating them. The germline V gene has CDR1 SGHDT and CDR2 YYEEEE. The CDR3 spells CASSQGTTYEQYF. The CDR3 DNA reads TGTGCCAGCAGTCAGGGGACAACCTACGAGCAGTACTTC.

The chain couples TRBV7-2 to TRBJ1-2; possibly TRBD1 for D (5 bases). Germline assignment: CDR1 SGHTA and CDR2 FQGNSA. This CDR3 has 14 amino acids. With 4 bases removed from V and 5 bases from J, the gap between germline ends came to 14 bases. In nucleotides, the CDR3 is TGTGCCAGCAGCTCTGGGGCCGGTGGGTATGGCTACACCTTC. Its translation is CASSSGAGGYGYTF.

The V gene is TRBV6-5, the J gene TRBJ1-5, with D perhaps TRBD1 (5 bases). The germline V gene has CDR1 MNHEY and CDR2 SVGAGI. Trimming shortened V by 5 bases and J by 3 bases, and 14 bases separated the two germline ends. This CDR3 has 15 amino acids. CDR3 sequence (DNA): TGTGCCAGCAGTGCCCCGGGAGGGACCAATCAGCCCCAGCATTTT. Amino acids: CASSAPGGTNQPQHF.

This CDR3 is CASSQELLTYNEQFF. As DNA, the CDR3 is TGTGCCAGCAGCCAAGAACTATTAACCTACAATGAGCAGTTCTTC. The rearrangement links TRBV4-2 to TRBJ2-1; D remains ambiguous. Trimming cost V 0 bases and J 2 bases, with 8 bases left between them. Looked up from germline, CDR1 is LGHNA and CDR2 is YNFKEQ. The CDR3 extends over 15 amino acids.

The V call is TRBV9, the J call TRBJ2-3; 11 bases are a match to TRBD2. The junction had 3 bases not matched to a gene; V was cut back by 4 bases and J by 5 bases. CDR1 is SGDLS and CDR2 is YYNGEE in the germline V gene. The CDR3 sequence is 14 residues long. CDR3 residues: CASSQGLAVDTQYF. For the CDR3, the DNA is TGTGCCAGCAGCCAGGGACTAGCGGTAGATACGCAGTATTTT.

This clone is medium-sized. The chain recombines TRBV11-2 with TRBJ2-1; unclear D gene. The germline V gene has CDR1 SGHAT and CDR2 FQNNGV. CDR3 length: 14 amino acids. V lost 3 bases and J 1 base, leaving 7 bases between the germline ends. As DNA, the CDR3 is TGTGCCAGCAGCTTTCCCGTATCCTACAATGAGCAGTTCTTC. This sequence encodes CASSFPVSYNEQFF.

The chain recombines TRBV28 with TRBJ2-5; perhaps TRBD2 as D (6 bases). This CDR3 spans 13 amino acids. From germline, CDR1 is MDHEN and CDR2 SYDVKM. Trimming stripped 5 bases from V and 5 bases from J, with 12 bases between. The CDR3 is CASSGGNGETQYF. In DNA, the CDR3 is TGTGCCAGCAGTGGGGGGAACGGCGAGACCCAGTACTTC.

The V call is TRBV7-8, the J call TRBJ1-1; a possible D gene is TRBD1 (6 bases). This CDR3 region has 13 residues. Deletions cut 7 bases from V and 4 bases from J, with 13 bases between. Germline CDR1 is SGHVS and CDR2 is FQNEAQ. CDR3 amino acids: CASTYPGATEAFF. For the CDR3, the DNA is TGTGCCAGCACCTACCCAGGGGCCACTGAAGCTTTCTTT. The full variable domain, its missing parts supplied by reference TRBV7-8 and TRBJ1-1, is GAGVSQSPRYKVAKRGQDVALRCDPISGHVSLFWYQQALGQGPEFLTYFQNEAQLDKSGLPSDRFFAERPEGSVSTLKIQRTQQEDSAVYLCASTYPGATEAFFGQGTRLTVV.

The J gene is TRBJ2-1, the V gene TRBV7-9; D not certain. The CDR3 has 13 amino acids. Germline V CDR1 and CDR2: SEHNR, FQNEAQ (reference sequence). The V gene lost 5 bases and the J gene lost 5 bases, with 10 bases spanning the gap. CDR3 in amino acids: CASSALRDNEQFF. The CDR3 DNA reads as TGTGCCAGCAGCGCTTTAAGAGACAATGAGCAGTTCTTC.

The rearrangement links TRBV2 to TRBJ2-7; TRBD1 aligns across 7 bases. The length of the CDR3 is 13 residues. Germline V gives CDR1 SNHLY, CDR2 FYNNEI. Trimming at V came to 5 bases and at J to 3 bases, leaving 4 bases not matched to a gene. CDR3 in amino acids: CASSTRDSYEQYF. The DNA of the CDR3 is TGTGCCAGCAGTACCCGGGACAGCTACGAGCAGTACTTC.

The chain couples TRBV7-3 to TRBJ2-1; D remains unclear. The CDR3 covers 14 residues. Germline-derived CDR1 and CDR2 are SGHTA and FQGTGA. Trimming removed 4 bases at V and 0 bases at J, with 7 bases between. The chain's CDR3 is CASSWLDSYNEQFF. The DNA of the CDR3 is TGTGCCAGCAGCTGGCTAGACTCCTACAATGAGCAGTTCTTC.

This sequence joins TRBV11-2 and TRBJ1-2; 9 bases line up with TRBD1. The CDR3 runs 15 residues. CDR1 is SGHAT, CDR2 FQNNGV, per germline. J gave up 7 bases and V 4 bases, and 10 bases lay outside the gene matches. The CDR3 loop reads CASSYSGTGIVGYTF. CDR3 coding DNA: TGTGCCAGCAGCTACTCCGGGACAGGGATAGTTGGCTACACCTTC.

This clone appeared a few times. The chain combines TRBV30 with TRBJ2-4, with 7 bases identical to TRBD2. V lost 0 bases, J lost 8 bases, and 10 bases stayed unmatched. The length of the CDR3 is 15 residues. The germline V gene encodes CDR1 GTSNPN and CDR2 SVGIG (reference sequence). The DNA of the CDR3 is TGTGCCTGGAGTGTACTAACGGGAGGTAGTGACATTCAGTACTTC. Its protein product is CAWSVLTGGSDIQYF. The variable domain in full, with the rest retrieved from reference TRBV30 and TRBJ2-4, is SQTIHQWPATLVQPVGSPLSLECTVEGTSNPNLYWYRQAAGRGLQLLFYSVGIGQISSEVPQNLSASRPQDRQFILSSKKLLLSDSGFYLCAWSVLTGGSDIQYFGAGTRLSVL.

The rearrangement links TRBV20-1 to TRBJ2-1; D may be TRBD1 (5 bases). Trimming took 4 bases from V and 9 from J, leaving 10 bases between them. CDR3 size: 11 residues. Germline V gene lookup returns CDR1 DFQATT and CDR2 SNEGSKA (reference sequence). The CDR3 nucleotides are TGCAGTGCTATTGGGGCAATTGAGCAGTTCTTC. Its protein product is CSAIGAIEQFF.

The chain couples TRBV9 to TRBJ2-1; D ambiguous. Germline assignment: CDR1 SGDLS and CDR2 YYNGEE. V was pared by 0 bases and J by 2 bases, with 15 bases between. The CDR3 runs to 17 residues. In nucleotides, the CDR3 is TGTGCCAGCAGCGTAGCGGGCCCGCGAGACACCTACAATGAGCAGTTCTTC. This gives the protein CASSVAGPRDTYNEQFF. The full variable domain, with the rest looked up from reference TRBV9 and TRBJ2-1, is DSGVTQTPKHLITATGQRVTLRCSPRSGDLSVYWYQQSLDQGLQFLIQYYNGEERAKGNILERFSAQQFPDLHSELNLSSLELGDSALYFCASSVAGPRDTYNEQFFGPGTRLTVL.

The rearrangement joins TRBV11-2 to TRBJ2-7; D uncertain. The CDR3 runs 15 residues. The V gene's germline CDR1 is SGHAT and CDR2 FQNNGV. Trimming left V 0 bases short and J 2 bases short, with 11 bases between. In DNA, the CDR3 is TGTGCCAGCAGCTTAGATCACCCCACGGCCTACGAGCAGTACTTC. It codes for CASSLDHPTAYEQYF.

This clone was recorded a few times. The chain's CDR3 is CASSLFIGPIFAPTEAFF. The CDR3 nucleotides read TGTGCCAGCAGCCTCTTTATAGGACCCATATTCGCCCCCACTGAAGCTTTCTTT. The chain has TRBV9 and TRBJ1-1; no clear D. V was trimmed by 4 bases and J by 4 bases, leaving 26 bases between them. This CDR3 spans 18 amino acids. Germline values: CDR1 SGDLS, CDR2 YYNGEE.

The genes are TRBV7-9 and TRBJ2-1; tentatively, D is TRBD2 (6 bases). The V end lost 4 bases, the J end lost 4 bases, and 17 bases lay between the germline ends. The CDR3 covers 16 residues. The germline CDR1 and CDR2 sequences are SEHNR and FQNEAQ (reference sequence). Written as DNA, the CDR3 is TGTGCCAGCAGCTCTCTGGGACTGAAGCCATACAATGAGCAGTTCTTC. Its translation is CASSSLGLKPYNEQFF.

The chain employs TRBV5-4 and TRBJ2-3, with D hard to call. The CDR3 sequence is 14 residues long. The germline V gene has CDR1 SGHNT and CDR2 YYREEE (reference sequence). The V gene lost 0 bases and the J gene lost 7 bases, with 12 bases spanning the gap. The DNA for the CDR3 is TGTGCCAGCAGCTTGGCCGGAAGGACCTATACGCAGTATTTT. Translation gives CASSLAGRTYTQYF.